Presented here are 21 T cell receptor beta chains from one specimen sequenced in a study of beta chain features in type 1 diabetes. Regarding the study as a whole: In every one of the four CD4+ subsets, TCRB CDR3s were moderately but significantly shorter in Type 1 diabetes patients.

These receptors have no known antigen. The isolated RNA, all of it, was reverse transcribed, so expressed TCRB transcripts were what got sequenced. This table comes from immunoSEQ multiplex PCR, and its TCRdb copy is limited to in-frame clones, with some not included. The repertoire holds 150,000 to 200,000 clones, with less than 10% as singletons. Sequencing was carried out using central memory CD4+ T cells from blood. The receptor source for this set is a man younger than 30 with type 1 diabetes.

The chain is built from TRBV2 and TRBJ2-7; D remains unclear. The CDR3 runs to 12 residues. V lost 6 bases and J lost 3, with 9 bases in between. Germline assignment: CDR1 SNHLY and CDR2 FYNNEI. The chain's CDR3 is CASSVDIYEQYF. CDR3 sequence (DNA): TGTGCCAGCAGCGTCGACATCTACGAGCAGTACTTC.

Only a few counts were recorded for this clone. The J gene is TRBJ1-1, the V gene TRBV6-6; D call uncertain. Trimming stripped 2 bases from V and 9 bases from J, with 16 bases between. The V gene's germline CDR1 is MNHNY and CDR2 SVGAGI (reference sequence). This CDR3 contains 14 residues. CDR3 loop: CASSYGRVSPQAFF. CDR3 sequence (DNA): TGTGCCAGCAGTTACGGGCGGGTCAGTCCCCAAGCTTTCTTT.

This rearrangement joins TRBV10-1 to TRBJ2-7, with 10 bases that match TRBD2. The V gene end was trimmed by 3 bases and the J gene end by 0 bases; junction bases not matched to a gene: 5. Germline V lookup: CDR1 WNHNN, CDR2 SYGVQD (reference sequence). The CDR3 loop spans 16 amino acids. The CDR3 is CASSDGASGSSYEQYF. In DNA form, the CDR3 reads TGCGCCAGCAGTGACGGGGCTAGCGGGAGCTCCTACGAGCAGTACTTC.

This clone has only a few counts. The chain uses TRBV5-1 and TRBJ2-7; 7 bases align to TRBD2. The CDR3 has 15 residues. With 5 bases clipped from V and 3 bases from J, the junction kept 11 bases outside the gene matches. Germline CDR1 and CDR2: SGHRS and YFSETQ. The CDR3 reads CASSGLVAQNYEQYF. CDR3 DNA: TGCGCCAGCAGTGGACTAGTGGCGCAGAACTACGAGCAGTACTTC. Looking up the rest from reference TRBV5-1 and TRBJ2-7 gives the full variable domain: KAGVTQTPRYLIKTRGQQVTLSCSPISGHRSVSWYQQTPGQGLQFLFEYFSETQRNKGNFPGRFSGRQFSNSRSEMNVSTLELGDSALYLCASSGLVAQNYEQYFGPGTRLTVT.

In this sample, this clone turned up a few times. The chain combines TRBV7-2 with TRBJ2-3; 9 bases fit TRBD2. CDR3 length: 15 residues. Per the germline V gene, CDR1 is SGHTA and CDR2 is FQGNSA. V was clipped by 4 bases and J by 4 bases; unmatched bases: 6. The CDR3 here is CASSWRGGLADTQYF. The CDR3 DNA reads TGTGCCAGCAGCTGGCGGGGGGGCTTGGCAGATACGCAGTATTTT.

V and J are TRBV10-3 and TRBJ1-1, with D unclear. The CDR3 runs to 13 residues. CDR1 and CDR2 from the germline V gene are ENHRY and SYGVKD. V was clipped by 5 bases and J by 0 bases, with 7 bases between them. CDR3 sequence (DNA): TGTGCCATCAGTCGGGATATGAACACTGAAGCTTTCTTT. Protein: CAISRDMNTEAFF.

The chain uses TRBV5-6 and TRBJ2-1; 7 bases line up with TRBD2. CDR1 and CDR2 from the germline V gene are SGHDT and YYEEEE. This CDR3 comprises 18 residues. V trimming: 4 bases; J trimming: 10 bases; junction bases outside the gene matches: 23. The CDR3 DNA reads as TGTGCCAGCAGCACCCGCAGACTAGCCCTGGGGTTAATCGGGGAGCAGTTCTTC. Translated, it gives CASSTRRLALGLIGEQFF.

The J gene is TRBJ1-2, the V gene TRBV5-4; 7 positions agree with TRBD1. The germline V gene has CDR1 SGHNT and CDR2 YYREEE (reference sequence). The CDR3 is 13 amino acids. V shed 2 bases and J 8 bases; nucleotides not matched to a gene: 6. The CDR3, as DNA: TGTGCCAGCAGCTTAGGGACAGAGTCCGGCTACACCTTC. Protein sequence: CASSLGTESGYTF. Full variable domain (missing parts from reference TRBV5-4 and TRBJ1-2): ETGVTQSPTHLIKTRGQQVTLRCSSQSGHNTVSWYQQALGQGPQFIFQYYREEENGRGNFPPRFSGLQFPNYSSELNVNALELDDSALYLCASSLGTESGYTFGSGTRLTVV.

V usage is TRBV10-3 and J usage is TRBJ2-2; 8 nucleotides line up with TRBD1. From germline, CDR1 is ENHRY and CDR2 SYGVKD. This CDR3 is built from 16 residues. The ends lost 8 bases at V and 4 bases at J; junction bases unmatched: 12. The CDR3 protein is CAIATGQGATTGELFF. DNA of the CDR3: TGTGCCATCGCGACGGGGCAGGGGGCCACCACCGGGGAGCTGTTTTTT.

The CDR3 DNA follows: TGCAGCGTTGAAGGGTCAGGCCTTGGGGCTTTCTTT. It yields the protein CSVEGSGLGAFF. The chain carries TRBV29-1 and TRBJ1-1; D is unresolved. V was cut by 1 base and J by 11 bases, with 14 bases left in between. The CDR3 sequence is 12 residues long. CDR1 is SQVTM, CDR2 ANQGSEA, per germline.

Here the CDR3 DNA reads TGTGCCAGCCTCGGTTCCGGGACAGTGACCTCTAACTATGGCTACACCTTC. Translation: CASLGSGTVTSNYGYTF. This chain joins TRBV18 and TRBJ1-2, with 7 bases identical to TRBD1. Per the germline V gene, CDR1 is KGHSH and CDR2 is LQKENI. The CDR3 consists of 17 residues. V trimming: 8 bases; J trimming: 0 bases; junction bases outside the gene matches: 15.

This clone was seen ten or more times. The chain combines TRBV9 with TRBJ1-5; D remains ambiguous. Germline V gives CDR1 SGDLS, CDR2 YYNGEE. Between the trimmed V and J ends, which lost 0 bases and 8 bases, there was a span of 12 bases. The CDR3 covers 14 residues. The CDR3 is CASSVDAGREPQHF. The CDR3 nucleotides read TGTGCCAGCAGCGTAGATGCGGGGAGGGAGCCCCAGCATTTT.

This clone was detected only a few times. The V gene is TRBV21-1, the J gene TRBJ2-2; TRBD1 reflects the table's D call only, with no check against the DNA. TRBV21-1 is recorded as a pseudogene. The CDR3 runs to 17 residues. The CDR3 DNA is TGTGCCAGCAGCAAAGGGAGCAGGGTTTGGAACACCGGGGAGCTGTTTTTT. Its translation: CASSKGSRVWNTGELFF.

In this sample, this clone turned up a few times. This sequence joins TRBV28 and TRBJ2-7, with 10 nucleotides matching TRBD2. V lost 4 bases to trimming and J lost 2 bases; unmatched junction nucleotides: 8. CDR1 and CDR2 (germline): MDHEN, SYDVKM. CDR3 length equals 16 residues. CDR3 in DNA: TGTGCCAGCAGTTCGTCTAGCGGGAGCGGAACCTACGAGCAGTACTTC. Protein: CASSSSSGSGTYEQYF. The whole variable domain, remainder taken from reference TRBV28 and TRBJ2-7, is DVKVTQSSRYLVKRTGEKVFLECVQDMDHENMFWYRQDPGLGLRLIYFSYDVKMKEKGDIPEGYSVSREKKERFSLILESASTNQTSMYLCASSSSSGSGTYEQYFGPGTRLTVT.

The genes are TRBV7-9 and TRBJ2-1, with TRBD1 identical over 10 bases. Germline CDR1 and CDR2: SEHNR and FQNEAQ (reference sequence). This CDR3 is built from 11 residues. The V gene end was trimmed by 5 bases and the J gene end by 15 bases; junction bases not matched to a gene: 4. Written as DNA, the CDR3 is TGTGCCAGCAGCCCAGGGACAGGGGTGTTCTTC. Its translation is CASSPGTGVFF.

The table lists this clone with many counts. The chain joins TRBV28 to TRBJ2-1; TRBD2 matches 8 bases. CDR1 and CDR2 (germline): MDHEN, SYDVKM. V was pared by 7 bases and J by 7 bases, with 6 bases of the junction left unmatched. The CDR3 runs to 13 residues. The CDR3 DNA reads TGTGCCAGCACCCCGGGAGGGAGGAATGAGCAGTTCTTC. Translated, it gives CASTPGGRNEQFF. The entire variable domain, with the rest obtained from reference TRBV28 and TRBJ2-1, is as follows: DVKVTQSSRYLVKRTGEKVFLECVQDMDHENMFWYRQDPGLGLRLIYFSYDVKMKEKGDIPEGYSVSREKKERFSLILESASTNQTSMYLCASTPGGRNEQFFGPGTRLTVL.

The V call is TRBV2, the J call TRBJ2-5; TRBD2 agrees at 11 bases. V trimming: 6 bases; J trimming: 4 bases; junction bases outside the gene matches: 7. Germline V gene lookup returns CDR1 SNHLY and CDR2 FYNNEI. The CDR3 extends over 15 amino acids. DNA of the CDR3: TGTGCCAGCAGGATTAGCGGGGGGGCCGGAGAGACCCAGTACTTC. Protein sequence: CASRISGGAGETQYF. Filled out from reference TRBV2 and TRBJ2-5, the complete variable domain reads EPEVTQTPSHQVTQMGQEVILRCVPISNHLYFYWYRQILGQKVEFLVSFYNNEISEKSEIFDDQFSVERPDGSNFTLKIRSTKLEDSAMYFCASRISGGAGETQYFGPGTRLLVL.

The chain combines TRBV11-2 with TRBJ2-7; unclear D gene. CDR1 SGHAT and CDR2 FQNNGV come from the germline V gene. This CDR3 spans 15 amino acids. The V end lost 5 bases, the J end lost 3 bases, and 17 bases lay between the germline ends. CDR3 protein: CASSTLGDVSYEQYF. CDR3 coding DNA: TGTGCCAGCAGCACCCTCGGAGATGTCAGCTACGAGCAGTACTTC.

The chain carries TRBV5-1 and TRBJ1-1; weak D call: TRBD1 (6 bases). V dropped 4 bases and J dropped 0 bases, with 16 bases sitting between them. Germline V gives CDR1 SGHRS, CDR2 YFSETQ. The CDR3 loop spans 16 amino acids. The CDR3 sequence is CASSPSGTNMNTEAFF. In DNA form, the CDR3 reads TGCGCCAGCAGCCCTTCCGGGACAAACATGAACACTGAAGCTTTCTTT.

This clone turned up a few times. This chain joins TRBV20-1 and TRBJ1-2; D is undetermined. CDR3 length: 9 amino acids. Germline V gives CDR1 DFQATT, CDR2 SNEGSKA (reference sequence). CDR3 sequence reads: CRADYGYTF. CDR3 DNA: TGCAGGGCGGACTATGGCTACACCTTC.

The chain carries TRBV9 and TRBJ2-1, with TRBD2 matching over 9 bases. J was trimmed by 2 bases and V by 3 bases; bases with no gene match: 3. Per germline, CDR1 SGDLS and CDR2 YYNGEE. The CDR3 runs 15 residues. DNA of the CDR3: TGTGCCAGCAGCGCCTTAGCGGGGGCCTACAATGAGCAGTTCTTC. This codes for CASSALAGAYNEQFF. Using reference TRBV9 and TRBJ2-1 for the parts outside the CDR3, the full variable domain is DSGVTQTPKHLITATGQRVTLRCSPRSGDLSVYWYQQSLDQGLQFLIQYYNGEERAKGNILERFSAQQFPDLHSELNLSSLELGDSALYFCASSALAGAYNEQFFGPGTRLTVL.